This T cell receptor (beta chain) was found in a study of blood T cell repertoires in COVID-19. Across the study: T cells, B-cell-depleted T cells, or PBMCs supplied cDNA or gDNA.

The CDR3 runs 16 residues. Trimming cost V 4 bases and J 0 bases, with 16 bases left between them. Germline V gives CDR1 SGHAT, CDR2 FQNNGV. Original processing notes: The authors estimated nucleated cell counts from reference gene primer amplification. Using immunoSEQ multiplex PCR, the repertoire was profiled, and TCRdb retains in-frame clones only, with some absent. From that table come the V and J calls and clone size; the DNA was used to work out D and trimming. The table lists 160,000 or so clones, approximately 84% of them singletons, with around 14% in the top ten. The chain recombines TRBV11-2 with TRBJ2-7, with D tentatively TRBD2 (6 bases). The TCR comes from a woman aged 80 or over with acute or convalescent COVID-19. Input material: peripheral blood. The DNA for the CDR3 is TGTGCCAGCAGCTCCTCACGATGGCGGGACTCCTACGAGCAGTACTTC. Translation gives CASSSSRWRDSYEQYF.